The next 16 T cell receptor beta chains were all read from a single sample in a study of shared clonotypes between healthy human individuals. Using immunoSEQ multiplex PCR, the repertoire was profiled, and TCRdb retains in-frame clones only, with some absent. This table has some 980,000 clones, more than 75% appearing once. Specimen: memory CD4+ T cells sorted from blood. Regarding subset: CD45RA-negative fraction. The receptors were sampled from a man aged 18 to 29 in good health.

The chain uses TRBV9 and TRBJ2-7; the D is unclear. Per germline, CDR1 SGDLS and CDR2 YYNGEE. The length of the CDR3 is 14 residues. Between the trimmed V and J ends, which lost 2 bases and 2 bases, there was a span of 11 bases. The CDR3 DNA follows: TGTGCCAGCAGCGTGTCAACAGTCCCCTACGAGCAGTACTTC. It is translated as CASSVSTVPYEQYF. Combining the CDR3 with reference TRBV9 and TRBJ2-7 gives the whole variable domain DSGVTQTPKHLITATGQRVTLRCSPRSGDLSVYWYQQSLDQGLQFLIQYYNGEERAKGNILERFSAQQFPDLHSELNLSSLELGDSALYFCASSVSTVPYEQYFGPGTRLTVT.

For the CDR3, the DNA is TGTGCCAGCAGTATCGCTAGGGGGCTCTACGAGCAGTACTTC. Translation: CASSIARGLYEQYF. This chain connects TRBV6-6 to TRBJ2-7, with 7 bases that match TRBD1. The CDR3 has 14 amino acids. The V gene end was trimmed by 5 bases and the J gene end by 3 bases; junction bases not matched to a gene: 7. The germline V gene has CDR1 MNHNY and CDR2 SVGAGI (reference sequence).

This clone was seen repeatedly, ten times or more. The V and J genes are TRBV2 and TRBJ1-2, with 8 bases lining up with TRBD1. This CDR3 region has 14 residues. V gave up 6 bases and J gave up 8 bases; unmatched junction bases: 11. Germline V CDR1 and CDR2: SNHLY, FYNNEI. The CDR3 region is CASRIWGQGAGYTF. CDR3 nucleotide sequence: TGTGCCAGCAGAATTTGGGGGCAGGGGGCCGGCTACACCTTC. Combining the CDR3 with reference TRBV2 and TRBJ1-2 gives the whole variable domain EPEVTQTPSHQVTQMGQEVILRCVPISNHLYFYWYRQILGQKVEFLVSFYNNEISEKSEIFDDQFSVERPDGSNFTLKIRSTKLEDSAMYFCASRIWGQGAGYTFGSGTRLTVV.

The chain combines TRBV11-2 with TRBJ2-1, with 7 bases fitting TRBD1. The V gene's germline CDR1 is SGHAT and CDR2 FQNNGV. This CDR3 region has 14 residues. J lost 2 bases, V lost 7 bases, and 5 bases had no gene match. The CDR3 DNA is TGTGCCAGCACCTCGACAGGGCCCTACAATGAGCAGTTCTTC. Translating gives CASTSTGPYNEQFF.

This clone was observed once. The chain combines TRBV6-5 with TRBJ2-3; D is undetermined. The CDR3 runs to 14 residues. V lost 1 base to trimming and J lost 4 bases, with 9 bases between them. Germline V gene data show CDR1 as MNHEY and CDR2 as SVGAGI. In DNA form, the CDR3 reads TGTGCCAGCAGTTACTTTGCCTCGGCAGATACGCAGTATTTT. Translation: CASSYFASADTQYF.

The V and J genes are TRBV7-8 and TRBJ2-3; TRBD1 matches at 8 bases. Per the germline V gene, CDR1 is SGHVS and CDR2 is FQNEAQ. After removal of 6 bases from V and 5 bases from J, the junction contained 7 bases not matched to a gene. This CDR3 has 14 residues. Here the CDR3 reads CASRPGQARDTQYF. The CDR3 DNA reads as TGTGCCAGCAGGCCGGGACAGGCGAGAGATACGCAGTATTTT.

The rearrangement uses TRBV6-5 and TRBJ2-3, with D unresolved. The V gene's germline CDR1 is MNHEY and CDR2 SVGAGI. V gave up 5 bases and J gave up 10 bases, with 16 bases separating them. The CDR3 is 13 amino acids. The CDR3 loop is CASSLTWQFPQYF. CDR3 bases: TGTGCCAGCAGTCTTACCTGGCAGTTTCCGCAGTATTTT.

V usage is TRBV6-5 and J usage is TRBJ2-7; D may match TRBD1 or TRBD2 (5 bases each). This CDR3 has 16 amino acids. The germline V gene has CDR1 MNHEY and CDR2 SVGAGI. V lost 0 bases to trimming and J lost 3 bases, with 15 bases between them. CDR3 amino acids: CASSYSISGAGYEQYF. In DNA, the CDR3 is TGTGCCAGCAGTTACTCGATCTCCGGGGCGGGCTACGAGCAGTACTTC.

This clone was counted once. The V and J genes are TRBV5-1 and TRBJ2-5; 12 bases line up with TRBD1. Germline V gene data show CDR1 as SGHRS and CDR2 as YFSETQ. Trimming took 4 bases from V and 5 from J; bases not matched to a gene: 9. The CDR3 spans 16 residues. The CDR3 loop reads CASSPGGQGAMETQYF. The CDR3 DNA follows: TGCGCCAGCAGCCCGGGGGGACAGGGGGCGATGGAGACCCAGTACTTC.

The chain links TRBV25-1 to TRBJ1-2, with a tentative D call TRBD1 (6 bases). The germline V and J ends were trimmed by 8 bases and 4 bases, with 14 bases remaining between them. Germline V gives CDR1 MGHDK, CDR2 SYGVNS. The CDR3 extends over 13 amino acids. Here the CDR3 DNA reads TGTGCCAGCCGGAGTACGGGGGCCTATGGCTACACCTTC. Translated: CASRSTGAYGYTF.

The rearrangement links TRBV2 to TRBJ2-3; 7 bases align to TRBD2. The CDR3 runs to 13 residues. CDR1 and CDR2 (germline): SNHLY, FYNNEI. J was trimmed by 6 bases and V by 7 bases; bases with no gene match: 7. CDR3 sequence reads: CASTAGAGDTQYF. The CDR3, as DNA: TGTGCCAGCACCGCGGGAGCGGGCGATACGCAGTATTTT.

The gene calls are TRBV7-2 and TRBJ2-7, with TRBD1 matching over 8 bases. Germline V gene data show CDR1 as SGHTA and CDR2 as FQGNSA. The J segment lost 3 bases and the V segment lost 3 bases, leaving 4 bases of the junction unmatched. This CDR3 region has 14 residues. The CDR3 DNA follows: TGTGCCAGCAGCTTTCGGGACAGGAACTACGAGCAGTACTTC. Protein: CASSFRDRNYEQYF.

There are many counts of this clone. Other DNA sequences in this sample translate to the same CDR3. V and J are TRBV5-1 and TRBJ2-1; 8 positions match TRBD1. The CDR3 extends over 15 amino acids. V lost 0 bases and J lost 5; bases outside the gene matches: 4. CDR1 is SGHRS, CDR2 YFSETQ, per germline. The CDR3 bases are TGCGCCAGCAGCTTGGAAGGACAGGGCCACAATGAGCAGTTCTTC. Translation: CASSLEGQGHNEQFF.

The V call is TRBV30, the J call TRBJ2-1; 12 bases match TRBD2. The CDR3 is made up of 17 amino acids. The V gene end was trimmed by 0 bases and the J gene end by 0 bases; junction bases not matched to a gene: 3. The germline CDR1 and CDR2 sequences are GTSNPN and SVGIG (reference sequence). This CDR3 is CAWSVGLAGSSYNEQFF. As DNA, the CDR3 is TGTGCCTGGAGTGTCGGACTAGCGGGAAGCTCCTACAATGAGCAGTTCTTC.

V gene TRBV27 combines with J gene TRBJ1-4; 7 bases align to TRBD1. CDR1 is MNHEY and CDR2 is SMNVEV in the germline V gene (reference sequence). The CDR3 covers 16 residues. V was pared by 6 bases and J by 3 bases, with 10 bases of the junction left unmatched. CDR3 coding DNA: TGTGCCAGCAGGCGGAACTCACAGGGGCCTAATGAAAAACTGTTTTTT. Its translation is CASRRNSQGPNEKLFF.

The rearrangement joins TRBV28 to TRBJ1-4; 7 bases align to TRBD1. V shed 5 bases and J 6 bases; nucleotides not matched to a gene: 6. This CDR3 comprises 14 residues. CDR1 is MDHEN, CDR2 SYDVKM, per germline. The CDR3 here is CASSRQGRDEKLFF. For the CDR3, the DNA is TGTGCCAGCAGTAGACAGGGTCGGGATGAAAAACTGTTTTTT.